This TCR beta chain emerged from a study of CD8+ T cells in alopecia areata. Study-level results: Compared with mice, patients displayed less clear TCR sharing, possibly for HLA-related reasons. Compared with normal scalp, lesional scalp had higher clonality and more expanded CD8+ clones.

Only one count was recorded for this clone. The antigen is not known. Isolation of CD4+ and CD8+ T cells from PBMCs was achieved by sorting. Extracted from the samples, RNA was reverse transcribed into cDNA to serve as the sequencing template. TCRdb's copy holds only in-frame clones and misses some; the assay was immunoSEQ multiplex PCR. The table lists some 160,000 clones, less than 65% of them singletons. The source material was CD8+ T cells sorted from blood. The sequence was collected from a human donor in good health.

CDR3: CASSVGISGTQETQYF. CDR3 bases: TGTGCCAGCAGCGTAGGAATTAGCGGGACCCAGGAGACCCAGTACTTC. The chain joins TRBV9 to TRBJ2-5, with TRBD2 identical over 8 bases. Germline V lookup: CDR1 SGDLS, CDR2 YYNGEE. This CDR3 is built from 16 residues. V shed 0 bases, J shed 5 bases, and the junction held 9 bases outside the gene matches.